This TCR beta chain was sequenced during a study of a mutant IDH1 vaccine in newly diagnosed glioma. Only in-frame clones appear in the TCRdb table, and some are missing; sequencing was by immunoSEQ multiplex PCR. The sample comprises 60,000 to 65,000 clones, around four fifths of which are singletons, and about 4.6% rests with the top ten. The time point here: week 35, safety follow-up. Every vaccination contained 300 ug of the mutant IDH1 20-mer peptide and was paired with topical imiquimod. Eight vaccinations were given in weeks 1, 3, 5, 7, 11, 15, 19 and 23. A note on this clone: Its antigen is still unknown.

This clonotype was sampled from a man younger than 40 with glioma. This specimen was PBMCs, taken from a glioma patient whose treatment included an IDH1 peptide vaccine.

The CDR3 is CASSLWGDDQPQHF. CDR3 bases: TGTGCCAGCAGCTTGTGGGGGGACGATCAGCCCCAGCATTTT. The chain is built from TRBV5-5 and TRBJ1-5, with D possibly being TRBD1 (5 bases). V lost 1 base, J lost 5 bases, and 10 bases lay in between. Germline CDR1 reads SGHKS; CDR2 reads YYEKEE (reference sequence). This CDR3 has 14 residues.